Sequencing of this T cell receptor (beta chain) was carried out in a study of STAT3 mutations in large granular lymphocyte leukemia. As for this clone: Antigen unknown.

Clones were sequenced by immunoSEQ multiplex PCR, and TCRdb holds only the in-frame ones, with some missing. The table records about 42,000 clones, about three quarters of them present only once. V dropped 3 bases and J dropped 1 base, with 6 bases sitting between them. The CDR3 runs to 14 residues. Germline assignment: CDR1 SEHNR and CDR2 FQNEAQ (reference sequence). Study results and caveats: In T-cell large granular lymphocyte leukemia, about half of patients showed multiple immunodominant subclonotypes.

The rearrangement joins TRBV7-9 to TRBJ2-2, with a possible D match to TRBD1 (5 bases). The receptor was derived from a human donor with T large granular lymphocyte leukemia. Some clones in this sample may be carry-over from other donors' samples. The sequenced sample consisted of PBMCs. CDR3 DNA: TGTGCCAGCAGCTTGACAGAGAACACCGGGGAGCTGTTTTTT. The encoded protein is CASSLTENTGELFF.